This T cell receptor beta chain appears in the sequencing data of a study of T-cell reconstitution after alpha-beta-depleted transplantation in children. This clonotype was counted many times. Its antigen is unknown. Preparing the TCRbeta library involved the use of unique molecular identifiers. TCRdb fed the PCR reads into MiXCR, producing one record per CDR3 protein. Of some 300,000 distinct CDR3 sequences in the sample, 10% were seen once. General observations from the study: Reported findings indicate that, about two months after transplant, alpha-beta T cells came from several hundred expanded clones, which were derived from non-depleted graft cells. A year post-transplant, T-cell counts and diversity derived mostly from newly produced T cells. Some patients owed their high day-60 TCRbeta diversity to surviving recipient T cells and thymic progenitors.

The TCR sequence derives from a boy in the first two years of life with acute myeloid leukemia, due to receive a stem cell transplant. The sequenced sample was PBMCs, obtained before TCRalphabeta/CD19-depleted stem cell transplant.

CDR3 protein: CASSDIGNEKLFF. Here the CDR3 DNA reads TGTGCCAGCAGCGACATCGGCAATGAAAAACTGTTTTTT. The rearrangement links TRBV6-2 or TRBV6-3 to TRBJ1-4; D gene unclear. The CDR3 contains 13 residues. The V end lost 6 bases, the J end lost 5 bases, and 10 bases lay between the germline ends. CDR1 MNHEY and CDR2 SVGEGT come from the germline V gene.